This T cell receptor (beta chain) was found in a study of shared clonotypes between healthy human individuals. TCRdb's copy holds only in-frame clones and misses some; the assay was immunoSEQ multiplex PCR. The table lists 90,000 to 120,000 clones, under 70% of them singletons. With regard to this clone: Its antigen is unknown.

Germline CDR1 and CDR2: SGHTA and FQGNSA. Trimming shortened V by 4 bases and J by 4 bases, and 11 bases separated the two germline ends. The CDR3 extends over 15 amino acids. Study results and limitations: The sole specimen, blood, was sampled, and tissue repertoires likely differ.

Sequencing was carried out using memory CD8+ T cells sorted from blood. Subset: CD45RO+ cells pooled with CCR7-negative TemRA cells. The receptor's source is a woman under 40 in good health. The V and J genes are TRBV7-2 and TRBJ2-6; no firm D call. The CDR3 reads CASSSIALGANVLTF. For the CDR3, the DNA is TGTGCCAGCAGCTCCATAGCTCTGGGGGCCAACGTCCTGACTTTC.